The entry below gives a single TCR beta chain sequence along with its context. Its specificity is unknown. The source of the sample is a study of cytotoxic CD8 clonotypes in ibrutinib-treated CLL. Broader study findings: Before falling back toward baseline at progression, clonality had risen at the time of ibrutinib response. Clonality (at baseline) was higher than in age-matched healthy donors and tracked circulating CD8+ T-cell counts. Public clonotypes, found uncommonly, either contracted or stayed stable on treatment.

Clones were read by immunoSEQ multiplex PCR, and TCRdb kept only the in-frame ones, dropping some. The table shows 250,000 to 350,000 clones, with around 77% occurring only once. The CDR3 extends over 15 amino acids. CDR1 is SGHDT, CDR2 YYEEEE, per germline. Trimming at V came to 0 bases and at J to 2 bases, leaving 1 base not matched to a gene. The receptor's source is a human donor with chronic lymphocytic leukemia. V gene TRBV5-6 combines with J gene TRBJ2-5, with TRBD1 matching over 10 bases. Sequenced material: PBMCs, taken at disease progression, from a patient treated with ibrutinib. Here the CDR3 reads CASSLGDRGQETQYF. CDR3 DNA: TGTGCCAGCAGCTTGGGGGACAGGGGACAAGAGACCCAGTACTTC.